Below are 22 T cell receptor beta chains sequenced from a single sample in a study of cytomegalovirus exposure and HLA in healthy donors. The PCR used 60 Vbeta and 13 Jbeta primers. Sequencing used immunoSEQ multiplex PCR; TCRdb keeps in-frame clones, though not all of them. The data show around 140,000 clones, about three quarters seen once. The source material was PBMCs. These receptors came from a woman under 30 in good health and CMV-seronegative.

V is TRBV6-1 and J is TRBJ2-7; 15 nucleotides match TRBD2. Germline values: CDR1 MNHNS, CDR2 SASEGT. V dropped 4 bases and J dropped 5; count of bases not matched to a gene: 0. The CDR3 contains 14 residues. Here the CDR3 DNA reads TGTGCCAGCAGTGGGACTAGCGGGAGGGACGAGCAGTACTTC. Amino acids: CASSGTSGRDEQYF.

The chain combines TRBV2 with TRBJ1-5; 9 bases line up with TRBD1. The V segment lost 5 bases and the J segment 11 bases; nucleotides outside the gene matches: 16. Per germline, CDR1 SNHLY and CDR2 FYNNEI. The CDR3 extends over 16 amino acids. CDR3: CASSKRRDRVPLAQHF. The CDR3 nucleotides read TGTGCCAGCAGTAAGCGACGGGACAGGGTTCCTCTGGCCCAGCATTTT.

V usage is TRBV30 and J usage is TRBJ2-5; D gene unclear. The V gene's germline CDR1 is GTSNPN and CDR2 SVGIG (reference sequence). V was shortened by 0 bases and J by 5 bases, with 4 bases between the two germline ends. This CDR3 comprises 11 residues. CDR3 region: CAWSVSETQYF. The CDR3 region has the DNA TGTGCCTGGAGTGTATCTGAGACCCAGTACTTC.

The gene calls are TRBV30 and TRBJ1-2; perhaps TRBD1 as D (6 bases). This CDR3 spans 13 amino acids. Looked up from germline, CDR1 is GTSNPN and CDR2 is SVGIG (reference sequence). V was shortened by 4 bases and J by 0 bases, with 9 bases between the two germline ends. CDR3 sequence reads: CAWNRAPNYGYTF. The CDR3 DNA sequence: TGTGCCTGGAACAGGGCCCCTAACTATGGCTACACCTTC.

This sequence joins TRBV2 and TRBJ2-1, with TRBD2 matching over 8 bases. The CDR3 runs to 14 residues. Trimming removed 10 bases from V and 5 bases from J; junction bases left unmatched: 10. The germline CDR1 and CDR2 sequences are SNHLY and FYNNEI. The CDR3 loop reads CATKPGLVNNEQFF. The CDR3 DNA reads as TGTGCCACAAAGCCGGGACTAGTTAACAATGAGCAGTTCTTC.

This clone was found once. The CDR3 region is CASSETGSTNTEAFF. CDR3 coding DNA: TGTGCCAGCAGTGAAACGGGAAGTACGAACACTGAAGCTTTCTTT. The genes are TRBV6-1 and TRBJ1-1; D ambiguous. Germline CDR1 MNHNS, CDR2 SASEGT. Deletions cut 2 bases from V and 1 base from J, with 11 bases between. The CDR3 spans 15 residues.

This clone was seen only a few times. The J gene is TRBJ1-4, the V gene TRBV6-5; D is undetermined. The CDR3 is 13 amino acids. Trimming pared 0 bases from V and 7 bases from J, leaving 6 bases between. The germline V gene encodes CDR1 MNHEY and CDR2 SVGAGI. CDR3 nucleotides: TGTGCCAGCAGTTACTCCTTGGCTGAAAAACTGTTTTTT. Protein sequence: CASSYSLAEKLFF.

The rearrangement joins TRBV6-1 to TRBJ2-7; 9 bases match TRBD2. Germline V lookup: CDR1 MNHNS, CDR2 SASEGT. V dropped 11 bases and J dropped 4; count of bases not matched to a gene: 12. CDR3 length equals 14 residues. Here the CDR3 reads CAAGGSGSRYEQYF. The CDR3 DNA reads as TGTGCCGCGGGAGGGTCCGGGAGTAGGTACGAGCAGTACTTC.

In this sample, this clone turned up a few times. The chain links TRBV19 to TRBJ1-5; D remains ambiguous. CDR3 length: 15 amino acids. V was trimmed by 2 bases and J by 3 bases, leaving 11 bases between them. The germline V gene encodes CDR1 LNHDA and CDR2 SQIVND (reference sequence). The CDR3 region has the DNA TGTGCCAGTAGTATAATGAGCGAACTCAATCAGCCCCAGCATTTT. Residues: CASSIMSELNQPQHF.

The rearrangement joins TRBV5-1 to TRBJ2-7, with 10 nucleotides matching TRBD2. Germline V gene sequence: CDR1 SGHRS, CDR2 YFSETQ. This CDR3 contains 15 residues. V shed 0 bases and J 3 bases; nucleotides not matched to a gene: 3. The CDR3 loop is CASSLAASGSYEQYF. The CDR3 DNA follows: TGCGCCAGCAGCTTGGCGGCTAGCGGGAGCTACGAGCAGTACTTC.

The chain combines TRBV6-5 with TRBJ2-5, with 7 bases matching TRBD2. This CDR3 contains 13 residues. CDR1 and CDR2 (germline): MNHEY, SVGAGI. J lost 4 bases, V lost 8 bases, and 7 bases had no gene match. The CDR3 DNA is TGTGCCAGCCGGGACTACCAAGTAGAGACCCAGTACTTC. This encodes CASRDYQVETQYF.

The chain employs TRBV10-3 and TRBJ2-2, with 9 bases fitting TRBD1. V lost 7 bases to trimming and J lost 3 bases; unmatched junction nucleotides: 3. Germline assignment: CDR1 ENHRY and CDR2 SYGVKD. The CDR3 has 14 residues. CDR3 in DNA: TGTGCCATCACACAGGGGGCAGACACCGGGGAGCTGTTTTTT. Encoded protein: CAITQGADTGELFF.

The chain is built from TRBV30 and TRBJ1-1, with D unclear. The CDR3 runs to 16 residues. The V and J ends lost 2 bases and 0 bases respectively, with 16 bases between them. The germline V gene encodes CDR1 GTSNPN and CDR2 SVGIG (reference sequence). DNA of the CDR3: TGTGCCTGGAGTTCCCTGGGGAGTCTTCTGAACACTGAAGCTTTCTTT. Protein product: CAWSSLGSLLNTEAFF. The whole variable domain, remainder taken from reference TRBV30 and TRBJ1-1, is SQTIHQWPATLVQPVGSPLSLECTVEGTSNPNLYWYRQAAGRGLQLLFYSVGIGQISSEVPQNLSASRPQDRQFILSSKKLLLSDSGFYLCAWSSLGSLLNTEAFFGQGTRLTVV.

This clone was counted a single time. This chain connects TRBV30 to TRBJ2-7; 8 nucleotides agree with TRBD2. Trimming removed 5 bases from V and 6 bases from J; junction bases left unmatched: 9. Per germline, CDR1 GTSNPN and CDR2 SVGIG (reference sequence). The CDR3 length is 13 residues. The CDR3 here is CAWEAGARSEQYF. CDR3 bases: TGTGCCTGGGAAGCGGGAGCCCGTTCCGAGCAGTACTTC.

The rearrangement uses TRBV19 and TRBJ2-2; 10 bases map to TRBD2. This CDR3 contains 17 residues. With V trimmed by 5 bases and J by 2 bases, 8 bases remained unmatched. The germline gives CDR1 LNHDA, CDR2 SQIVND (reference sequence). As DNA, the CDR3 is TGTGCCAGTAGTCCAGGCCGGACTAGCGGAAACACCGGGGAGCTGTTTTTT. Its translation: CASSPGRTSGNTGELFF.

This clone was counted a few times. The chain employs TRBV7-8 and TRBJ2-1; D is unresolved. Germline V CDR1 and CDR2: SGHVS, FQNEAQ. Trimming removed 0 bases at V and 4 bases at J, with 7 bases between. CDR3 size: 14 residues. CDR3 sequence: CASSLAHEYNEQFF. In nucleotides, the CDR3 is TGTGCCAGCAGCTTAGCGCACGAGTACAATGAGCAGTTCTTC.

J is TRBJ2-7 and V is TRBV14; D is possibly TRBD2 (5 bases). The CDR3 sequence is 13 residues long. V was trimmed by 5 bases and J by 3 bases, leaving 11 bases between them. Germline V gene data show CDR1 as SGHDN and CDR2 as FVKESK. CDR3 residues: CASSSGTSYEQYF. The CDR3 DNA reads TGTGCCAGCAGCTCCGGCACTAGCTACGAGCAGTACTTC.

The chain links TRBV4-1 to TRBJ1-5; D is possibly TRBD1 (5 bases). Per germline, CDR1 MGHRA and CDR2 YSYEKL. The CDR3 consists of 16 residues. V lost 0 bases, J lost 2 bases, and 11 bases lay in between. The CDR3 here is CASSQDRTLGNQPQHF. Here the CDR3 DNA reads TGCGCCAGCAGCCAAGACCGGACACTGGGCAATCAGCCCCAGCATTTT.

The chain recombines TRBV6-4 with TRBJ1-1, with unresolved D. This CDR3 spans 14 amino acids. Trimming stripped 2 bases from V and 4 bases from J, with 11 bases between. Germline V gives CDR1 MRHNA, CDR2 SNTAGT. The CDR3 sequence is CASSDGGYGTEAFF. CDR3 bases: TGTGCCAGCAGTGACGGAGGTTACGGCACTGAAGCTTTCTTT.

The chain employs TRBV9 and TRBJ2-1, with TRBD1 matching 8 bases. Germline V gene data show CDR1 as SGDLS and CDR2 as YYNGEE. The CDR3 spans 16 residues. J lost 7 bases, V lost 4 bases, and 13 bases had no gene match. The CDR3 loop reads CASSPRGQVTINEQFF. For the CDR3, the DNA is TGTGCCAGCAGCCCGAGGGGACAGGTTACAATTAATGAGCAGTTCTTC.

The CDR3 coding sequence is TGTGCCAGCAGCACCGAGGAGGGGCGGGAGGGCCGCTACAATGAGCAGTTCTTC. This gives the protein CASSTEEGREGRYNEQFF. The chain combines TRBV7-9 with TRBJ2-1; 9 nucleotides match TRBD2. Per the germline V gene, CDR1 is SEHNR and CDR2 is FQNEAQ (reference sequence). This CDR3 spans 18 amino acids. V dropped 5 bases and J dropped 3; count of bases not matched to a gene: 14.

For the CDR3, the DNA is TGTGCCACCAGCAGAGTAGGTAGCGGGAGACCAGTAGAGACCCAGTACTTC. Its translation is CATSRVGSGRPVETQYF. The chain recombines TRBV15 with TRBJ2-5; 9 bases fit TRBD2. V lost 1 base and J lost 4; bases outside the gene matches: 10. Germline lookup yields CDR1 LNHNV and CDR2 YYDKDF (reference sequence). CDR3 size: 17 residues.